The rows below give T cell receptor beta chains drawn from one sample of a study of OX40 agonist ivuxolimab in advanced cancers. Sequencing used immunoSEQ multiplex PCR; TCRdb keeps in-frame clones, though not all of them. In the table there are 55,000 to 70,000 clones, about 88% of which are singletons. Here the sequenced sample was CD4+ or CD8+ T cells sorted from blood, taken in a trial of the OX40 agonist ivuxolimab. These receptors originate from an adult with an advanced solid tumor such as melanoma, head and neck, liver or kidney cancer. CDR3s include the opening cysteine and the closing phenylalanine or tryptophan. Fields, in order: clone size, V gene, J gene, D gene, CDR3 DNA, CDR3 protein. D genes are given only for firm matches. Clone size is given for some rows only: seen once, a few or many times, or a class if the clone is expanded.

-	TRBV5-1	TRBJ2-5	TRBD2	TGCGCCAGCAGCTTGGAAGAGGGAGGGGAGGAGACCCAGTACTTC	CASSLEEGGEETQYF
-	TRBV15	TRBJ2-5	-	TGTGCCACTGAACCGAGGGCCCAAGAGACCCAGTACTTC	CATEPRAQETQYF
few	TRBV18	TRBJ2-5	TRBD1	TGTGCCAGCTCACCACGACAGGGGGTCCAAGAGACCCAGTACTTC	CASSPRQGVQETQYF
-	TRBV7-9	TRBJ2-4	-	TGTGCCAGCAGCTCGCCTTGGGGCAGGGAATCCCAAAACATTCAGTACTTC	CASSSPWGRESQNIQYF
-	TRBV28	TRBJ1-1	-	TGTGCCAGCGACCGGATGCACACTGAAGCTTTCTTT	CASDRMHTEAFF
once	TRBV15	TRBJ1-5	-	TGTGCCACCAGCAGAGACTGGAGAGACGATTTGCGTCAGCCCCAGCATTTT	CATSRDWRDDLRQPQHF
-	TRBV7-2	TRBJ2-5	TRBD1	TGTGCCAGCAGCCAAACGTCCGACAGGGGGGAAGGGACCCAGTACTTC	CASSQTSDRGEGTQYF
-	TRBV12-5	TRBJ2-1	-	TGTGCTAGTGGTTTGGCACTGACTAGTGGGCTCTACAATGAGCAGTTCTTC	CASGLALTSGLYNEQFF
-	TRBV11-2	TRBJ2-1	TRBD2	TGTGCCAGCAGCTTCGGACTAGCCCCCTACAATGAGCAGTTCTTC	CASSFGLAPYNEQFF
few	TRBV21-1	TRBJ2-2	-	TGTGCCAGCAGCAAAGGCCCCCGGGGAAACACCGGGGAGCTGTTTTTT	CASSKGPRGNTGELFF
-	TRBV5-1	TRBJ2-7	-	TGCGCCAGCAGCTTAATGGGAACCACCTACGAGCAGTACTTC	CASSLMGTTYEQYF
few	TRBV30	TRBJ1-5	-	TGTGCCTGGAGTAGTGGTGTATCTCAGCCCCAGCATTTT	CAWSSGVSQPQHF
once	TRBV27	TRBJ2-7	-	TGTGCCAGCAGGCCGGGCCTACACGCTCAGCAGTACTTC	CASRPGLHAQQYF
few	TRBV7-2	TRBJ2-7	-	TGTGCCAGCACCCGTGGGTCCTACGCCTACGAGCAGTACTTC	CASTRGSYAYEQYF
-	TRBV5-1	TRBJ2-2	TRBD2	TGCGCCAGCAGTTACAGAGCGGGAGAAAGGACCGGGGAGCTGTTTTTT	CASSYRAGERTGELFF
-	TRBV7-8	TRBJ2-3	-	TGTGCCAGCAGCTTGGGGCAGATCCCACGAAGTACGCAGTATTTT	CASSLGQIPRSTQYF
-	TRBV19	TRBJ1-1	TRBD1	TGTGCCAGTAATTCCGGGACAGGGGTGACTGAAGCTTTCTTT	CASNSGTGVTEAFF
-	TRBV7-8	TRBJ1-1	-	TGTGCCAGCAGCTTAGATTTGAACACTGGGGGGACTGAAGCTTTCTTT	CASSLDLNTGGTEAFF
-	TRBV5-1	TRBJ2-7	TRBD2	TGCGCCAGCAGCTCAACTAGCGGGTTGGGCTACGAGCAGTACTTC	CASSSTSGLGYEQYF
-	TRBV7-9	TRBJ2-2	-	TGTGCCAGCAGCTTATATGGATTAGGTACCGGGGAGCTGTTTTTT	CASSLYGLGTGELFF
few	TRBV19	TRBJ1-1	-	TGTGCCAGTAGTATTGGGCAGGGCACTGAAGCTTTCTTT	CASSIGQGTEAFF
-	TRBV7-9	TRBJ2-1	TRBD2	TGTGCCAGCAGCCGTCCTGGAACTAGCGGGAAATATGAGCAGTTCTTC	CASSRPGTSGKYEQFF
few	TRBV2	TRBJ1-4	-	TGTGCCAGCGGGCCGGGACTCACTAATGAAAAACTGTTTTTT	CASGPGLTNEKLFF
-	TRBV6-6	TRBJ1-5	-	TGTGCCAGCAGTACTCAGGGCCAGCCCCAGCATTTT	CASSTQGQPQHF
-	TRBV7-9	TRBJ2-2	-	TGTGCCAGCAGCGTATCCGGAGCTTCGGGGGAGCTGTTTTTT	CASSVSGASGELFF
-	TRBV19	TRBJ1-1	-	TGTGCCAGTAGGGAGAAGAACACTGAAGCTTTCTTT	CASREKNTEAFF
-	TRBV5-6	TRBJ2-7	TRBD2	TGTGCCAGCAGGGGACTAGCGGGCGAATCCTACGAGCAGTACTTC	CASRGLAGESYEQYF
once	TRBV5-1	TRBJ2-1	TRBD2	TGCGCCAGCCACCTCAGCGGGGGAGACAATGAGCAGTTCTTC	CASHLSGGDNEQFF
-	TRBV13	TRBJ1-1	-	TGTGCCAGCAGCCTAGGGGTCACTGAAGCTTTCTTT	CASSLGVTEAFF
-	TRBV7-9	TRBJ2-5	TRBD1	TGTGCCAGCAGCTTAGATTACAGGGGGGAGACCCAGTACTTC	CASSLDYRGETQYF
once	TRBV28	TRBJ2-7	-	TGTGCCAGCACGGGCGGGATCCTCTACGAGCAGTACTTC	CASTGGILYEQYF
-	TRBV7-2	TRBJ2-5	-	TGTGCCAGCAGCTTGAGCGGACACTCCCCCGAGACCCAGTACTTC	CASSLSGHSPETQYF
-	TRBV28	TRBJ2-1	-	TGTGCCAGCAGTCTACCGGGACGGGCCGCTCATGAGCAGTTCTTC	CASSLPGRAAHEQFF
few	TRBV28	TRBJ1-4	-	TGTGCCAGCATCCTGGGGGGCGCGGGAGAAAAACTGTTTTTT	CASILGGAGEKLFF
-	TRBV21-1	TRBJ1-4	-	TGTGCCAGCGGTGACAGGGATTGGAATGAAAAACTGTTTTTT	CASGDRDWNEKLFF
-	TRBV7-2	TRBJ1-2	-	TGTGCCAGCAGCTTAGGCGAGGGGAGTCCCTATGGCTACACCTTC	CASSLGEGSPYGYTF
-	TRBV11-1	TRBJ2-5	-	TGTGCCAGCAGCCCTCTTAATAAGGAGACCCAGTACTTC	CASSPLNKETQYF
-	TRBV6-6	TRBJ2-3	-	TGTGCCAGCAGTCCCATTGGGGAGGGCACAGATACGCAGTATTTT	CASSPIGEGTDTQYF
-	TRBV12-2	TRBJ2-7	-	TGTGCAAGTCGCTGGCGGGATAGCGGGAGGGTTCGTACCCTCTACGAGCAGTACTTC	CASRWRDSGRVRTLYEQYF
-	TRBV5-1	TRBJ2-1	TRBD1	TGCGCCAGCAGCTCGCGGACAGGGAACGACAATGAGCAGTTCTTC	CASSSRTGNDNEQFF
-	TRBV6-5	TRBJ2-7	-	TGTGCCAGCAGTTACGGGACGTACTACGAGCAGTACTTC	CASSYGTYYEQYF
-	TRBV27	TRBJ2-7	TRBD2	TGTGCCAGCAGTTTCCGACTAGCGGGAGCCCCAGGATCCTACGAGCAGTACTTC	CASSFRLAGAPGSYEQYF
-	TRBV7-2	TRBJ2-5	-	TGTGCCAGCAGCTTGAACAAACGACAAGAGACCCAGTACTTC	CASSLNKRQETQYF
-	TRBV29-1	TRBJ2-2	TRBD2	TGCAGCGTCCGAGCGGGAGGGCCCCCCGGGGAGCTGTTTTTT	CSVRAGGPPGELFF
few	TRBV15	TRBJ2-7	TRBD1	TGTGCCACCAGCAGCCGGGACAGGCCGGAGCAGTACTTC	CATSSRDRPEQYF
-	TRBV27	TRBJ1-6	-	TGTGCCAGCAGTTTCTCGGGCCGGGTAAATTCACCCCTCCACTTT	CASSFSGRVNSPLHF
-	TRBV5-4	TRBJ2-4	-	TGTGCCAGCAGCCCTGACTCAAGCATTCAGTACTTC	CASSPDSSIQYF
-	TRBV7-9	TRBJ1-2	-	TGTGCCAGCAGCCTCGGGGACTACACCTTC	CASSLGDYTF
-	TRBV7-9	TRBJ1-2	-	TGTGCCAGCAGCTTAGCGGGGAACGATGGCTACACCTTC	CASSLAGNDGYTF
few	TRBV6-6	TRBJ2-7	TRBD1	TGTGCCAGCAGTTACTCGCAGGGGGCGCCTGAGCAGTACTTC	CASSYSQGAPEQYF
-	TRBV7-9	TRBJ2-1	-	TGTGCCAGCAGCTCGGACTCAAATGAGCAGTTCTTC	CASSSDSNEQFF
-	TRBV6-1	TRBJ1-1	-	TGTGCCAGCAGTCTTTTGAAGGGGACTGAAGCTTTCTTT	CASSLLKGTEAFF
-	TRBV4-3	TRBJ2-2	-	TGCGCCAGCAGCCTAGGCTGGGGCACCGGGGAGCTGTTTTTT	CASSLGWGTGELFF
-	TRBV19	TRBJ1-2	-	TGTGCCAGTAGTATACGGTCTCGCGTCTATGGCTACACCTTC	CASSIRSRVYGYTF
-	TRBV19	TRBJ1-1	-	TGTGCCAGTAGTACCCTAGCGGGCCCATGGACTGAAGCTTTCTTT	CASSTLAGPWTEAFF
-	TRBV5-6	TRBJ2-5	-	TGTGCCAGCAGCTTGGACCCTTTCGGGGAGACCCAGTACTTC	CASSLDPFGETQYF
once	TRBV4-2	TRBJ2-7	-	TGTGCCAGCAGCCAAGACGGGAGTGGATCCTACGAGCAGTACTTC	CASSQDGSGSYEQYF